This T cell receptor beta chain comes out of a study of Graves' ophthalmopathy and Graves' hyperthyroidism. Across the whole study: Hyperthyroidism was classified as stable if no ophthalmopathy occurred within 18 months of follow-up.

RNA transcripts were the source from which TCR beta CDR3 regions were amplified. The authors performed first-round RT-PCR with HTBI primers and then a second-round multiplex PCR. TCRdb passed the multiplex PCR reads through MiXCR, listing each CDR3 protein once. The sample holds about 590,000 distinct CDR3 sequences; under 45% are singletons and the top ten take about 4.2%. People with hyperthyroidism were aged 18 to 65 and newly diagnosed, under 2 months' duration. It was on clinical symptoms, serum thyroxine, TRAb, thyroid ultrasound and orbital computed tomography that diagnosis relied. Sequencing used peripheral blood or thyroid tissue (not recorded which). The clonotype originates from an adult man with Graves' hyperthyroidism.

CDR3 sequence (DNA): TGCAGCGTTGTCCGGACAGCGGGGGCTTATGGCTACACCTTC. It encodes CSVVRTAGAYGYTF. This chain joins TRBV29-1 and TRBJ1-2, with D possibly being TRBD1 (6 bases). Between the trimmed V and J ends, which lost 4 bases and 5 bases, there was a span of 17 bases. CDR1 is SQVTM, CDR2 ANQGSEA, per germline. The CDR3 consists of 14 residues.